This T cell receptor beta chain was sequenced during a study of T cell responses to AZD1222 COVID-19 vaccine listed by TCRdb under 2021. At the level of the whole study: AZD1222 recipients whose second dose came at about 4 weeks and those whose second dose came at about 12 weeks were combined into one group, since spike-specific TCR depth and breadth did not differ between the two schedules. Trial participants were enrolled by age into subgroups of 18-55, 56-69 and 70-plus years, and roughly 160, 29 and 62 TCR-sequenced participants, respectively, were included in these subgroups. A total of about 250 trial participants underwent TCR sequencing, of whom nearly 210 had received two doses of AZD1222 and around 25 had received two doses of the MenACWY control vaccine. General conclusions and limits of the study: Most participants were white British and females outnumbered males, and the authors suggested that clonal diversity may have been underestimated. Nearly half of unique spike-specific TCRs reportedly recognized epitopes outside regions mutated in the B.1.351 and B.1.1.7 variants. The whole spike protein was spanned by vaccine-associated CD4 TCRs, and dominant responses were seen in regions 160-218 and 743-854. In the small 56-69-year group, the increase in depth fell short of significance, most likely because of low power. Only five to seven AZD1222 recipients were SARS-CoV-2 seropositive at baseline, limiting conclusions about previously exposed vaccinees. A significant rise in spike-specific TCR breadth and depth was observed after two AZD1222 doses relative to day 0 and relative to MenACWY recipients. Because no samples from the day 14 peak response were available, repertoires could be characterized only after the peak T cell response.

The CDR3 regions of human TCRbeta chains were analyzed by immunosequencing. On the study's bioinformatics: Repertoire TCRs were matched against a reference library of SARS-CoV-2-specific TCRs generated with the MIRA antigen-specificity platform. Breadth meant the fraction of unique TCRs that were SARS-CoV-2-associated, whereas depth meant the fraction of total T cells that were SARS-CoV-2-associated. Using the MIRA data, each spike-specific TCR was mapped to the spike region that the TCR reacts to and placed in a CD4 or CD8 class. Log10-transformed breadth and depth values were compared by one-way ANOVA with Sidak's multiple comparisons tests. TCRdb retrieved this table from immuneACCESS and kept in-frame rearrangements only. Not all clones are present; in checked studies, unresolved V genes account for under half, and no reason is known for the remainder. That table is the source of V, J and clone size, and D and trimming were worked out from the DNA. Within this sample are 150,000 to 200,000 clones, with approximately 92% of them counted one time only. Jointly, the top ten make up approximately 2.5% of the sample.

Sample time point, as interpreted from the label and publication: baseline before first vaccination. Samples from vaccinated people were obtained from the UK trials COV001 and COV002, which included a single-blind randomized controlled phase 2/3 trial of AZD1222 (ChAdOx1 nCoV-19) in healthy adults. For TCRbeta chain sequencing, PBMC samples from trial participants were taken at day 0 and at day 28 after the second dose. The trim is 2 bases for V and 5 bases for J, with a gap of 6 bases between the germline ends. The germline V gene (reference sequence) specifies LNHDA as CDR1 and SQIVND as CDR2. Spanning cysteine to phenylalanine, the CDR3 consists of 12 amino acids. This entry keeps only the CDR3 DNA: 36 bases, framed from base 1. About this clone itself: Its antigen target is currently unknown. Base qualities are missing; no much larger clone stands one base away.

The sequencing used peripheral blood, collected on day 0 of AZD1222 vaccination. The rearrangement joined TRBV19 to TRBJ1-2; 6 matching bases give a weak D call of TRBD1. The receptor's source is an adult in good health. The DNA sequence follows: TGTGCCAGTAGTATAACAGGGTATGGCTACACCTTC. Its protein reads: CASSITGYGYTF.